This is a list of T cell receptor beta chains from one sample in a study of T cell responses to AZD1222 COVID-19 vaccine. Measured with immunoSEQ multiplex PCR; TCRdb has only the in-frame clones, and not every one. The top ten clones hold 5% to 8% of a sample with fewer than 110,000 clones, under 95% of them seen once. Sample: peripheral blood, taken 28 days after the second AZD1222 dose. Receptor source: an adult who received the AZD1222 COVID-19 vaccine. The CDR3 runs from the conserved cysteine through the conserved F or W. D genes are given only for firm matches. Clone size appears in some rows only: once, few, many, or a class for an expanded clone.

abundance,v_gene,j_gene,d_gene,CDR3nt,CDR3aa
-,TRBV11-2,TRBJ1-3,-,TGTGCCACGCACCCCCGAAACACCATATATTTT,CATHPRNTIYF
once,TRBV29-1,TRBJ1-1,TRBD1,TGCAGCGCCATGGGACCGAGACAGGGGGGAATGAACACTGAAGCTTTCTTT,CSAMGPRQGGMNTEAFF
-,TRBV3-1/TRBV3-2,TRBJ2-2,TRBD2,TGTGCCAGCAGCCAAGGCGTGACTAGCATGAACACCGGGGAGCTGTTTTTT,CASSQGVTSMNTGELFF
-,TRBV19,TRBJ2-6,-,TGTGCCACCTCAGGGGGGAGGCGGTCTGGGGCCAACGTCCTGACTTTC,CATSGGRRSGANVLTF
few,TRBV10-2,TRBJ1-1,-,TGCGCCAGCAGTGAGGGACCGAGAACTGAAGCTTTCTTT,CASSEGPRTEAFF
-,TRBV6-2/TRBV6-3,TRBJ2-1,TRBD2,TGTGCCAGCAGTTACTCATGGGGGGGCTCCTACAATGAGCAGTTCTTC,CASSYSWGGSYNEQFF
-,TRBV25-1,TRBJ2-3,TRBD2,TGTGCCAGCAGCCCGAACATCGGGGTAGCGGGAAGCACAGATACGCAGTATTTT,CASSPNIGVAGSTDTQYF
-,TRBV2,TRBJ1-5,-,TGTGCCAGCAGTAGAGGACATCCCAGTAGCAATCAGCCCCAGCATTTT,CASSRGHPSSNQPQHF
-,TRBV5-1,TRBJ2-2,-,TGCGCCAGCAGCCCTCAGGGTGCCGGGGAGCTGTTTTTT,CASSPQGAGELFF
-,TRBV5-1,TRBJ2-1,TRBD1,TGCGCCAGCAGCTCCAACTACAGGGGAGATGAGCAGTTCTTC,CASSSNYRGDEQFF
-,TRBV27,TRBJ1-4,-,TGTGCCAGTTCGGACACGGGGAATGAAAAACTGTTTTTT,CASSDTGNEKLFF
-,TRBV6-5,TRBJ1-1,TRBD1,TGTGCCAGCAGCACGGACAGGACAAACACTGAAGCTTTCTTT,CASSTDRTNTEAFF
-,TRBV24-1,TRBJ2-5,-,TGTGCCAGAAACAGGGTGGAAAGGCAAGAGACCCAGTACTTC,CARNRVERQETQYF
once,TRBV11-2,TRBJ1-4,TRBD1,TGTGCCAGCAGCTTAGGGGACAGGGATCGTGAAAAACTGTTTTTT,CASSLGDRDREKLFF
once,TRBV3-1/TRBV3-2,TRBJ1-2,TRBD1,TGTGCCAGCAGCCGCCGGGACAGGGGCGGCGGCTACACCTTC,CASSRRDRGGGYTF
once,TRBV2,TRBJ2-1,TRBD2,TGTGCCAGCAACTCAGGACTAGCGGGAGGGGGCCACAATGAGCAGTTCTTC,CASNSGLAGGGHNEQFF
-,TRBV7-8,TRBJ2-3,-,TGTGCCAGCAGTTTTATTGCGGAGACAGGAGGGGATACGCAGTATTTT,CASSFIAETGGDTQYF
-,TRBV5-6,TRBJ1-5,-,TGTGCCAGCAGCCCCGGGACGGGCAATCAGCCCCAGCATTTT,CASSPGTGNQPQHF
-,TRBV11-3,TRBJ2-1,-,TGTGCCAGCAGCTTAAGGGGCGACAATGAGCAGTTCTTC,CASSLRGDNEQFF
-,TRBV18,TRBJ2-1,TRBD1,TGTGCCAGCTCACCTCGACAGGGTCGCGAGCAGTTCTTC,CASSPRQGREQFF
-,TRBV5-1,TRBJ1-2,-,TGCGCCAGCAGCCCGGCAGGTCGTAACTATGGCTACACCTTC,CASSPAGRNYGYTF
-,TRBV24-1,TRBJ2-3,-,TGTGCCACCAGTGCGGGGCGGCGGGGCACAGATACGCAGTATTTT,CATSAGRRGTDTQYF
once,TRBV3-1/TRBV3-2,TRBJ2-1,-,TGTGCCAGCAGCCCCACGACGTCTTCCTACAATGAGCAGTTCTTC,CASSPTTSSYNEQFF
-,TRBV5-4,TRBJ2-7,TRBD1,TGTGCCAGCAGCTCCGGGACAGGCATCTCCTACGAGCAGTACTTC,CASSSGTGISYEQYF
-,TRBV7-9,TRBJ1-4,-,TGTGCCAGCAGCTTTTACCAAGGTGAAAAACTGTTTTTT,CASSFYQGEKLFF
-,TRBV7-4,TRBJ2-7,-,TGTGCCAGCAGCTCGACAGGCACCCACGAGCAGTACTTC,CASSSTGTHEQYF
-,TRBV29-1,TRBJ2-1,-,TGCAGCGTGGACCTCTACAATGAGCAGTTCTTC,CSVDLYNEQFF
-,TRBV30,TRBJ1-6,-,TGTGCCTGGAGTGTACCCCCGTCCCGTGGTGGTGGTTTT,CAWSVPPSRGGGF
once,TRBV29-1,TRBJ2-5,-,TGCAGCGGGAGACGGGGGAGTCAAGAGACCCAGTACTTC,CSGRRGSQETQYF
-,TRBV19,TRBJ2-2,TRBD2,TGTGCCAGTAGTGGGACTAGCGGGAACACCGGGGAGCTGTTTTTT,CASSGTSGNTGELFF
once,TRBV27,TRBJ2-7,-,TGTGCCAGCAGTATCTCCTCGGGGGGCGCCCCCTACGAGCAGTACTTC,CASSISSGGAPYEQYF